These 15 T cell receptor beta chains were all obtained from the same sample, sequenced in a study of CD8+CD57+ T cells in acquired aplastic anemia. Using genomic DNA as the template, TCR beta VDJ and CDR3 profiling was carried out. Each CDR3 protein is one row after TCRdb ran MiXCR on the reads. The profile shows about 190,000 distinct CDR3 sequences, over 60% of them singletons. Sequences were obtained from sorted CD4+, CD8+, or CD8+CD57+ T cells (not recorded which) from PBMCs. Receptors were obtained from a human donor with severe aplastic anemia or a healthy control (not recorded which).

Details on this clonotype: One junction end does not reproduce the germline sequence, and a read error may be involved. CDR3 in amino acids: CASRTNREYSYQPQHF. In DNA form, the CDR3 reads TGTGCCAGCAGGACGAACAGGGAATATAGCTATCAGCCCCAGCATTTT. This sequence joins TRBV6-5 and TRBJ1-5; D is perhaps TRBD1 (6 bases). The CDR3 totals 16 residues. Germline CDR1 MNHEY, CDR2 SVGAGI.

This clonotype occurred many times. The V call is TRBV5-1, the J call TRBJ2-7; D is uncertain. CDR3 length equals 13 residues. The V end lost 4 bases, the J end lost 5 bases, and 13 bases lay between the germline ends. CDR1 SGHRS and CDR2 YFSETQ come from the germline V gene. The CDR3 nucleotides are TGCGCCAGCAGCGGCCTACATCTCCACGAGCAGTACTTC. It is translated as CASSGLHLHEQYF.

This clonotype came up a few times. This chain links TRBV20-1 with TRBJ2-3; D is unclear. Trimming removed 3 bases from V and 0 bases from J, with 10 bases in between. The CDR3 extends over 14 amino acids. Germline V gene sequence: CDR1 DFQATT, CDR2 SNEGSKA (reference sequence). Here the CDR3 DNA reads TGCAGTGCTAGTTCAGGCGATAGCACAGATACGCAGTATTTT. Translated, it gives CSASSGDSTDTQYF.

This clonotype was detected many times. CDR3 in amino acids: CASRSTGDSTEAFF. Written as DNA, the CDR3 is TGTGCCAGTAGGTCAACAGGGGATAGCACTGAAGCTTTCTTT. This chain connects TRBV19 to TRBJ1-1; 7 bases map to TRBD1. The germline gives CDR1 LNHDA, CDR2 SQIVND (reference sequence). The V gene end was trimmed by 6 bases and the J gene end by 4 bases; junction bases not matched to a gene: 8. This CDR3 has 14 residues.

The genes are TRBV7-2 and TRBJ2-1, with D maybe TRBD1 (6 bases). V gave up 2 bases and J gave up 14 bases, with 13 bases separating them. CDR3 length equals 12 residues. Looked up from germline, CDR1 is SGHTA and CDR2 is FQGNSA. The CDR3 DNA reads as TGTGCCAGCAGCTTACTCTCACAGGGAAAGTTCTTC. Translation gives CASSLLSQGKFF.

This chain uses TRBV19 with TRBJ2-7, with 10 bases fitting TRBD1. V was pared by 10 bases and J by 2 bases, with 2 bases of the junction left unmatched. Germline V gives CDR1 LNHDA, CDR2 SQIVND (reference sequence). The CDR3 covers 12 residues. CDR3 protein: CATGTGAYEQYF. The CDR3 DNA reads TGTGCCACCGGGACAGGGGCCTACGAGCAGTACTTC.

This sequence joins TRBV24-1 and TRBJ2-3; 9 bases are a match to TRBD1. J lost 4 bases, V lost 4 bases, and 2 bases had no gene match. CDR3 length: 14 amino acids. In germline, CDR1 is KGHDR, CDR2 SFDVKD. The CDR3 coding sequence is TGTGCCACCAGTGAAAACAGGGGGCCAGATACGCAGTATTTT. This sequence encodes CATSENRGPDTQYF.

This clonotype was found a few times. The rearrangement joins TRBV20-1 to TRBJ1-3; the D is unclear. V lost 0 bases, J lost 8 bases, and 8 bases lay in between. The CDR3 totals 12 residues. Germline CDR1 reads DFQATT; CDR2 reads SNEGSKA (reference sequence). This chain's CDR3 is CSARDQDHTIYF. CDR3 DNA sequence: TGCAGTGCTAGAGATCAGGACCACACCATATATTTT.

The rearrangement uses TRBV2 and TRBJ2-6, with TRBD1 identical over 10 bases. Germline V gene sequence: CDR1 SNHLY, CDR2 FYNNEI. The CDR3 runs 15 residues. The V segment lost 6 bases and the J segment 2 bases; nucleotides outside the gene matches: 1. The CDR3 sequence: CASSDRGPGANVLTF. In DNA, the CDR3 is TGTGCCAGCAGCGACAGGGGGCCTGGGGCCAACGTCCTGACTTTC.

Many counts were recorded for this clonotype. The rearrangement joins TRBV12-3 or TRBV12-4 to TRBJ1-1; D gene uncertain. CDR3 length: 15 residues. V lost 1 base, J lost 0 bases, and 9 bases lay in between. DNA for the CDR3: TGTGCCAGCAGTTTAGTGGGCAACATGAACACTGAAGCTTTCTTT. This encodes CASSLVGNMNTEAFF.

The chain is built from TRBV10-3 and TRBJ2-7; either TRBD1 or TRBD2 may supply D (6 bases each). Germline V gene lookup returns CDR1 ENHRY and CDR2 SYGVKD. The V and J ends lost 3 bases and 0 bases respectively, with 21 bases between them. This CDR3 is 18 amino acids long. The CDR3 loop reads CAISEGGRGATDSYEQYF. The CDR3 coding sequence is TGTGCCATCAGTGAAGGGGGAAGGGGGGCTACGGACTCCTACGAGCAGTACTTC.

This sequence joins TRBV19 and TRBJ1-1, with a weak D call TRBD1 (6 bases). Germline CDR1 reads LNHDA; CDR2 reads SQIVND (reference sequence). V was shortened by 11 bases and J by 4 bases, with 20 bases between the two germline ends. CDR3 size: 14 residues. The CDR3 DNA is TGTGCCTCTTATCCCAGTGGACAGCCCACTGAAGCTTTCTTT. Protein: CASYPSGQPTEAFF.

The chain employs TRBV19 and TRBJ1-1; unclear D gene. With 2 bases removed from V and 1 base from J, the gap between germline ends came to 2 bases. The CDR3 has 12 amino acids. CDR1 is LNHDA and CDR2 is SQIVND in the germline V gene (reference sequence). In nucleotides, the CDR3 is TGTGCCAGTAGTATAAGGAACACTGAAGCTTTCTTT. This encodes CASSIRNTEAFF.

Note on this clonotype: Relative to the germline gene, one junction end is altered; a read error may explain this. The gene calls are TRBV12-3 or TRBV12-4 and TRBJ2-5, with D maybe TRBD1 (5 bases). The CDR3 covers 14 residues. The CDR3: CASSYSAGLEIQYF. The CDR3, as DNA: TGTGCCAGCAGTTACTCGGCAGGGCTGGAGATCCAGTACTTT.

This chain connects TRBV30 to TRBJ2-1, with 15 positions matching TRBD2. Germline loops: CDR1 GTSNPN, CDR2 SVGIG (reference sequence). The V segment lost 5 bases and the J segment 7 bases; nucleotides outside the gene matches: 3. There are 14 residues in the CDR3. This CDR3 reads CAWGLAGGQNEQFF. DNA of the CDR3: TGTGCCTGGGGACTAGCGGGGGGGCAGAATGAGCAGTTCTTC.